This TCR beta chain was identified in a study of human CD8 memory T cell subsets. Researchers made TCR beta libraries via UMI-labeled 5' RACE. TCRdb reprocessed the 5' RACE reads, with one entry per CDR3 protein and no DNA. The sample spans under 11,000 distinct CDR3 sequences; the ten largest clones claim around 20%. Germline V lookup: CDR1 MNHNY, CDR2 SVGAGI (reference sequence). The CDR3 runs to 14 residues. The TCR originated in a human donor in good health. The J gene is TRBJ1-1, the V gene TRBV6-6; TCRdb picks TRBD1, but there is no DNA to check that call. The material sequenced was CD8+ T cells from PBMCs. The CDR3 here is CATTPRQTNTEAFF.